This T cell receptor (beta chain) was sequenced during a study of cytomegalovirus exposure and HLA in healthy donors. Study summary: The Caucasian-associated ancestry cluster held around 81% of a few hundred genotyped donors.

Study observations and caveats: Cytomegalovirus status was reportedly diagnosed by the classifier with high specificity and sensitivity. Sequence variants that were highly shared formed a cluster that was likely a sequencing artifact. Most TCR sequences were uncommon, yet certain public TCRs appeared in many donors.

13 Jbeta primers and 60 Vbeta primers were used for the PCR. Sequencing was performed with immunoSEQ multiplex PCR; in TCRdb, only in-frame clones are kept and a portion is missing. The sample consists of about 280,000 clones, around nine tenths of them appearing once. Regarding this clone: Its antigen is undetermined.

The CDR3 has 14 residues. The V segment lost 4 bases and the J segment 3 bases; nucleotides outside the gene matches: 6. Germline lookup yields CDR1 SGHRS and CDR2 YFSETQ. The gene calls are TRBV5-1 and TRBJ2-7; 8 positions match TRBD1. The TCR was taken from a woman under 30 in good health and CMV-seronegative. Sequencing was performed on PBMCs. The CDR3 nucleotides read TGCGCCAGCAGCGGGGGACAGGATTACTACGAGCAGTACTTC. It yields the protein CASSGGQDYYEQYF.